A single sample is the source of the 10 T cell receptor beta chains below, sequenced in a study of shared clonotypes between healthy human individuals. CD45RO-negative, CCR7-selected cells formed the naive CD8 fraction, which excluded terminally differentiated effector memory CD45RA+ cells. The data were produced by immunoSEQ multiplex PCR, yet TCRdb's version contains in-frame clones alone and is incomplete. The sample contains about 2.2 million clones, about 92% of which appear only once. Sequenced: naive CD8+ T cells from PBMCs. These TCRs come from a man between 18 and 29 years old in good health. Some clones in this sample may be carry-over from other donors' samples.

V and J are TRBV28 and TRBJ2-2; D is unclear. This CDR3 has 17 amino acids. Germline CDR1 and CDR2: MDHEN and SYDVKM. Trimming removed 5 bases from V and 7 bases from J, with 23 bases in between. CDR3 in amino acids: CASSLRRVSMWGGELFF. As DNA, the CDR3 is TGTGCCAGCAGTCTCCGCAGAGTCTCCATGTGGGGCGGGGAGCTGTTTTTT. The full variable domain, in which reference TRBV28 and TRBJ2-2 provide the parts outside the CDR3, is DVKVTQSSRYLVKRTGEKVFLECVQDMDHENMFWYRQDPGLGLRLIYFSYDVKMKEKGDIPEGYSVSREKKERFSLILESASTNQTSMYLCASSLRRVSMWGGELFFGEGSRLTVL.

Remarks on this clone: Germline and junction disagree at one end, which may indicate a read error. The chain links TRBV19 to TRBJ2-1; D remains unclear. CDR3 size: 17 residues. Per germline, CDR1 LNHDA and CDR2 SQIVND (reference sequence). In DNA form, the CDR3 reads TGTGCCAGTGGTATAGATCTGGAGACGCCGATAGACAATGAGCAGTTCTTC. Residues: CASGIDLETPIDNEQFF.

The V gene is TRBV18, the J gene TRBJ2-1; D is tentatively TRBD1 or TRBD2 (5 bases each). Germline V gives CDR1 KGHSH, CDR2 LQKENI. This CDR3 spans 15 amino acids. V was cut by 0 bases and J by 4 bases, with 10 bases left in between. This CDR3 is CASSPPAGRYNEQFF. CDR3 coding DNA: TGTGCCAGCTCACCACCGGCAGGGAGATACAATGAGCAGTTCTTC.

Comment on this clone: The junction departs from the called germline gene at one end, perhaps through a read error. J is TRBJ2-5 and V is TRBV6-6; D gene uncertain. CDR1 MNHNY and CDR2 SVGAGI come from the germline V gene (reference sequence). The CDR3 has 14 amino acids. As DNA, the CDR3 is TGTGCCAGCAGTTTATCAGCCCCAAGTGAGATCCAGTACTTC. This gives the protein CASSLSAPSEIQYF.

The rearrangement links TRBV27 to TRBJ2-1, with 8 bases lining up with TRBD2. Germline assignment: CDR1 MNHEY and CDR2 SMNVEV (reference sequence). The J segment lost 6 bases and the V segment lost 2 bases, leaving 3 bases of the junction unmatched. The CDR3 runs to 14 residues. The CDR3: CASSLPGGLNEQFF. As DNA, the CDR3 is TGTGCCAGCAGTTTACCGGGAGGGCTCAATGAGCAGTTCTTC.

Only one count was recorded for this clone. The V and J genes are TRBV12-5 and TRBJ2-3; 7 bases align to TRBD1. This CDR3 has 15 residues. Germline CDR1 and CDR2: LGHNT and FRNRAP. V lost 6 bases to trimming and J lost 0 bases; unmatched junction nucleotides: 6. The CDR3 protein is CASGGDSASTDTQYF. Written as DNA, the CDR3 is TGTGCTAGTGGGGGGGACAGTGCTAGCACAGATACGCAGTATTTT.

The V and J genes are TRBV7-9 and TRBJ2-5; tentative D call: TRBD1 (5 bases). The CDR3 contains 15 residues. Trimming removed 0 bases at V and 1 base at J, with 9 bases between. Germline-derived CDR1 and CDR2 are SEHNR and FQNEAQ (reference sequence). This CDR3 is CASSLAGHGQETQYF. The CDR3 DNA reads TGTGCCAGCAGCTTAGCTGGACATGGCCAAGAGACCCAGTACTTC.

The V and J genes are TRBV25-1 and TRBJ2-7; 9 nucleotides agree with TRBD1. The junction had 4 bases not matched to a gene; V was cut back by 4 bases and J by 3 bases. The germline gives CDR1 MGHDK, CDR2 SYGVNS. This CDR3 has 14 residues. DNA of the CDR3: TGTGCCAGCAGTGGCCGGGACAGGGTCTACGAGCAGTACTTC. Translated, it gives CASSGRDRVYEQYF.

Only one count was recorded for this clone. The chain couples TRBV9 to TRBJ2-3; 7 bases are a match to TRBD2. V trimming: 0 bases; J trimming: 3 bases; junction bases outside the gene matches: 13. The germline V gene has CDR1 SGDLS and CDR2 YYNGEE. The CDR3 loop spans 18 amino acids. The CDR3 coding sequence is TGTGCCAGCAGCGTAGAAAGGGCGGGAGCCACCTCGACAGATACGCAGTATTTT. Protein sequence: CASSVERAGATSTDTQYF. The variable domain in full, with the rest retrieved from reference TRBV9 and TRBJ2-3, is DSGVTQTPKHLITATGQRVTLRCSPRSGDLSVYWYQQSLDQGLQFLIQYYNGEERAKGNILERFSAQQFPDLHSELNLSSLELGDSALYFCASSVERAGATSTDTQYFGPGTRLTVL.

This clone was seen a handful of times. The chain combines TRBV30 with TRBJ1-2, with TRBD1 identical over 8 bases. This CDR3 has 13 residues. The trim removed 4 bases at V and 3 bases at J, leaving 4 bases unmatched. CDR1 is GTSNPN, CDR2 SVGIG, per germline (reference sequence). CDR3 protein: CAWTPTGDYGYTF. The CDR3 bases are TGTGCCTGGACCCCGACAGGGGACTATGGCTACACCTTC.